The T cell receptor (beta chain) under discussion was sequenced for a study of T cell responses to AZD1222 COVID-19 vaccine. Notes on the study in general: Spike-specific TCR breadth and depth were elevated following two AZD1222 doses. Baseline serostatus was positive in only five to seven AZD1222 recipients.

The germline V gene has CDR1 SGHTA and CDR2 FQGTGA. V dropped 1 base and J dropped 12; count of bases not matched to a gene: 9. This CDR3 is 14 amino acids long. This table comes from immunoSEQ multiplex PCR, and its TCRdb copy is limited to in-frame clones, with some not included. Of approximately 96,000 clones listed, 70% to 90% are singletons. It was second doses at about 4 or about 12 weeks that were pooled. To note about this clone: Its antigen is not known.

The sequencing used peripheral blood, collected 28 days after the second AZD1222 dose. This TCR was recovered from an adult who received the AZD1222 COVID-19 vaccine. The chain uses TRBV7-3 and TRBJ2-1, with 7 bases that match TRBD2. The CDR3 DNA reads as TGTGCCAGCAGCTTAAACGGCGGGAGAGAGCGGCAGTTCTTC. This codes for CASSLNGGRERQFF.